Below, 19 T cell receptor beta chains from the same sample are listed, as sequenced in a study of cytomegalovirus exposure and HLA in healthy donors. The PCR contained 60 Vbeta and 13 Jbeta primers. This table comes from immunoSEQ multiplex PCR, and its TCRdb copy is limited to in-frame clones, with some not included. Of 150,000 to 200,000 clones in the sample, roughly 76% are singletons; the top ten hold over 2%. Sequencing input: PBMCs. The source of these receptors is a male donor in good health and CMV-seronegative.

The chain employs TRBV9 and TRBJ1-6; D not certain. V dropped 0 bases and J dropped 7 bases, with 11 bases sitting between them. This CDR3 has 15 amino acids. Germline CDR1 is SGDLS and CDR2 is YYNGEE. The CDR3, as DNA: TGTGCCAGCAGCGTAGATTCAGGCTACAATTCACCCCTCCACTTT. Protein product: CASSVDSGYNSPLHF.

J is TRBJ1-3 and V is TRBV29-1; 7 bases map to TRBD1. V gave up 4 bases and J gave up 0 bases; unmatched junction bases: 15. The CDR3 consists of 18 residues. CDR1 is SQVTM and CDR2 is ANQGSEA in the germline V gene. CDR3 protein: CSVAYTTGTALSGNTIYF. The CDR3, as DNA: TGCAGCGTTGCTTACACCACCGGGACAGCACTCTCTGGAAACACCATATATTTT.

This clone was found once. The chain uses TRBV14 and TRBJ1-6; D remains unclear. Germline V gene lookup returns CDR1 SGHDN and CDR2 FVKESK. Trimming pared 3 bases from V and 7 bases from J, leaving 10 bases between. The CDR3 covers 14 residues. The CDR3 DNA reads TGTGCCAGCAGCCAGGGGAGAAAAAATTCACCCCTCCACTTT. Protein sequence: CASSQGRKNSPLHF. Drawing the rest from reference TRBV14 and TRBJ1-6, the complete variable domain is EAGVTQFPSHSVIEKGQTVTLRCDPISGHDNLYWYRRVMGKEIKFLLHFVKESKQDESGMPNNRFLAERTGGTYSTLKVQPAELEDSGVYFCASSQGRKNSPLHFGNGTRLTVT.

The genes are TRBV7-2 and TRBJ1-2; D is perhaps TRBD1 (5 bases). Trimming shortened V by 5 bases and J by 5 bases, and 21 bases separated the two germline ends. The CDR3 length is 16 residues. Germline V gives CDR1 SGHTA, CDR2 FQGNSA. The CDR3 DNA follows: TGTGCCAGCAGCCCTAGTCTAGGGGCTGTCGGTTATGGCTACACCTTC. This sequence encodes CASSPSLGAVGYGYTF. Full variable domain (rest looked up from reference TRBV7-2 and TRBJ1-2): GAGVSQSPSNKVTEKGKDVELRCDPISGHTALYWYRQSLGQGLEFLIYFQGNSAPDKSGLPSDRFSAERTGGSVSTLTIQRTQQEDSAVYLCASSPSLGAVGYGYTFGSGTRLTVV.

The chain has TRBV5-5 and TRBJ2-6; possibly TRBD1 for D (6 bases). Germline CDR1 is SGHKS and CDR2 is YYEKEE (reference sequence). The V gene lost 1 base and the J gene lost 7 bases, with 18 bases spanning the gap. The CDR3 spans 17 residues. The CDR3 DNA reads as TGTGCCAGCAGCTTGAATTTAATCAGGGGAAACGCCAACGTCCTGACTTTC. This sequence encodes CASSLNLIRGNANVLTF.

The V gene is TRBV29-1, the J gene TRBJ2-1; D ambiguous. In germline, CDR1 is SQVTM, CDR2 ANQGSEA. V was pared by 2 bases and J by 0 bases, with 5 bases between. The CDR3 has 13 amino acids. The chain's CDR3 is CSVERDSYNEQFF. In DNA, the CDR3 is TGCAGCGTTGAAAGAGACTCCTACAATGAGCAGTTCTTC.

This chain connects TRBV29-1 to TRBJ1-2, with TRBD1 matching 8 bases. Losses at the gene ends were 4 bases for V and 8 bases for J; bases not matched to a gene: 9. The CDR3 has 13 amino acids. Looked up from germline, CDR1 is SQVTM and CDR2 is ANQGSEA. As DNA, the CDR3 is TGCAGCGTTGCCAAGCAGGGGGCGACAGGCTACACCTTC. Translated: CSVAKQGATGYTF.

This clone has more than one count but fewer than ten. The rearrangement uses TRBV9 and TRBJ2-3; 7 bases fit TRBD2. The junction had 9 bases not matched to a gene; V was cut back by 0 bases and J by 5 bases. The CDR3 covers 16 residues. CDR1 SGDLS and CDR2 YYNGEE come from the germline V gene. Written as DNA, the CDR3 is TGTGCCAGCAGCGTAGAGAGCGGGGCGGAGGGAGATACGCAGTATTTT. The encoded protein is CASSVESGAEGDTQYF.

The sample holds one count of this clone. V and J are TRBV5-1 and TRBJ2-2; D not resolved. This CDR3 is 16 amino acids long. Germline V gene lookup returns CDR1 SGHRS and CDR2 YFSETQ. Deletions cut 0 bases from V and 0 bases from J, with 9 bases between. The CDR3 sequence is CASSLGRSSNTGELFF. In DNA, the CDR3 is TGCGCCAGCAGCTTGGGCAGATCCTCGAACACCGGGGAGCTGTTTTTT.

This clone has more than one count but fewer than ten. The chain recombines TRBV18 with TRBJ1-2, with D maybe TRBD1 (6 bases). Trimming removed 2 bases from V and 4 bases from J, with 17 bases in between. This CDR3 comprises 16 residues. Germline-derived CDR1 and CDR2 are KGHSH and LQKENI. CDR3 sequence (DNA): TGTGCCAGCTCACCATCCTATTCGGGACAAAGCTATGGCTACACCTTC. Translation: CASSPSYSGQSYGYTF.

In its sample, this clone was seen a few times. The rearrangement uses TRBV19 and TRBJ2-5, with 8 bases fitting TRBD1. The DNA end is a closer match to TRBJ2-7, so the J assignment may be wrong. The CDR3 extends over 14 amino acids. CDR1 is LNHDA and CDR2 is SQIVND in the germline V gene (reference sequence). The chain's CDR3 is CASSMDRASYEQYF. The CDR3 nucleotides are TGTGCCAGTAGTATGGACAGGGCCTCCTACGAGCAGTACTTC.

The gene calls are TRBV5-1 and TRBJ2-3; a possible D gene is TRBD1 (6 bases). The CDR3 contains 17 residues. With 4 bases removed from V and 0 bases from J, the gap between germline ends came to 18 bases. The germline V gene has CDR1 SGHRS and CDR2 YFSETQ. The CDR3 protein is CASSHKIQGISTDTQYF. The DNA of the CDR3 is TGCGCCAGCAGCCACAAGATACAGGGAATTAGCACAGATACGCAGTATTTT.

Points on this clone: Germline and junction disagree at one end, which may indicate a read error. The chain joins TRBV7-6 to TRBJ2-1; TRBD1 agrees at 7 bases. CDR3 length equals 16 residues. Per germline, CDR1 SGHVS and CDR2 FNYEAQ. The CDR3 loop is CASSLAGTASFHEQFF. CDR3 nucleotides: TGTGCCAGCAGCCTAGCCGGGACAGCGAGTTTCCATGAGCAGTTCTTC.

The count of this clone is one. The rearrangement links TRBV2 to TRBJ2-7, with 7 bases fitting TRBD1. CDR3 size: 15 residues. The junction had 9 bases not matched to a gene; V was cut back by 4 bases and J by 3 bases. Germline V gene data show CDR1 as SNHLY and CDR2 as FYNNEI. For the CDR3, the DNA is TGTGCCAGCAGTGCCGACAGGGCCGTATTCTACGAGCAGTACTTC. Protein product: CASSADRAVFYEQYF.

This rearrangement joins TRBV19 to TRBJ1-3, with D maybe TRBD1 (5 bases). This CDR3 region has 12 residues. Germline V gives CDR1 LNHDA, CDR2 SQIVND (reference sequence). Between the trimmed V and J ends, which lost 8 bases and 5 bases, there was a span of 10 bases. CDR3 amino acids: CASRWTRNTIYF. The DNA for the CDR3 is TGTGCCAGTCGATGGACAAGAAACACCATATATTTT.

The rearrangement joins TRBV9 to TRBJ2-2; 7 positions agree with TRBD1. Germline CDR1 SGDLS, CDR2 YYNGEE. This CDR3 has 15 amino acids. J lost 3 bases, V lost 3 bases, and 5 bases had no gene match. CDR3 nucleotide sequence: TGTGCCAGCAGCGGTCCGACAGGGTACACCGGGGAGCTGTTTTTT. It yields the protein CASSGPTGYTGELFF.

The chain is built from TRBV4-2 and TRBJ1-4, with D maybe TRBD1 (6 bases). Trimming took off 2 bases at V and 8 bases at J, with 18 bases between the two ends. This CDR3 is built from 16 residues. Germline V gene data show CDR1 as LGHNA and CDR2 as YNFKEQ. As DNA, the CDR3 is TGTGCCAGCAGCCAATATGGGGGCGCAGCCGACGAAAAACTGTTTTTT. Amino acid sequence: CASSQYGGAADEKLFF.

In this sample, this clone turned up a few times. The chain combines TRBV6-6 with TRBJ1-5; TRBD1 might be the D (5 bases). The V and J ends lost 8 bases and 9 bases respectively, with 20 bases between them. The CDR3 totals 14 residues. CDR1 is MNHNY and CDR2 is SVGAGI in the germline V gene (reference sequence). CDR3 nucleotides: TGTGCCAGCCTCCTGGGGGGAAGGGTCAGGCCCCAGCATTTT. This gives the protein CASLLGGRVRPQHF.

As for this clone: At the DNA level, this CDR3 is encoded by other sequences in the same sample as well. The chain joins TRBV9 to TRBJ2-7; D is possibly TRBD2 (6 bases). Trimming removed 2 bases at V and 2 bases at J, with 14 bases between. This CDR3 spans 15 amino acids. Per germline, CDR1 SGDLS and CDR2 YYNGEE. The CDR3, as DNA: TGTGCCAGCAGCGTCGCCGGGACGGGAGCCTACGAGCAGTACTTC. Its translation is CASSVAGTGAYEQYF.